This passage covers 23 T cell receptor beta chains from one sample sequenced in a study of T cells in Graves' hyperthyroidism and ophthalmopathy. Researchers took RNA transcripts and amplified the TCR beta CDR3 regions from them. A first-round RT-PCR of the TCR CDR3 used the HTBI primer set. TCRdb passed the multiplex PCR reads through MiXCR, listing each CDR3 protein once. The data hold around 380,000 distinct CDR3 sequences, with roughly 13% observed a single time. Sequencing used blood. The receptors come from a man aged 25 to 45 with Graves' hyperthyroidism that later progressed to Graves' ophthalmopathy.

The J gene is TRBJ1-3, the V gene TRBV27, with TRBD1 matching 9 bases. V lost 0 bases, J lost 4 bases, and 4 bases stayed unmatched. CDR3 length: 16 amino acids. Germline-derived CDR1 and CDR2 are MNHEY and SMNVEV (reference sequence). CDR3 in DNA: TGTGCCAGCAGTTTATCCCTTGGACAGGGGGGAAACACCATATATTTT. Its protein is CASSLSLGQGGNTIYF.

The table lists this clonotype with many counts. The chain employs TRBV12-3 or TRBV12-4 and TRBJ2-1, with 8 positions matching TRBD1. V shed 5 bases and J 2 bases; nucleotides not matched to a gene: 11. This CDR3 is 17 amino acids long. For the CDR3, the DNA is TGTGCCAGCAGTGGAACATCGACAGGGGTGACCTACAATGAGCAGTTCTTC. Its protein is CASSGTSTGVTYNEQFF.

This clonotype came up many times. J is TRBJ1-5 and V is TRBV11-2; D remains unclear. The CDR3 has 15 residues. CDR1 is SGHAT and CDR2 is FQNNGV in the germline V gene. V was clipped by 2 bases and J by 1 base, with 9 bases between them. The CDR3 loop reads CASSLSPESNQPQHF. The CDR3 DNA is TGTGCCAGCAGCTTATCGCCAGAGAGCAATCAGCCCCAGCATTTT.

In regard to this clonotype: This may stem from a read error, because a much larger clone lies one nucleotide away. CDR3 sequence reads: CAGSLGFPRDGYTF. The CDR3 DNA sequence: TGTGCCGGCAGCCTTGGATTCCCCCGGGATGGCTACACCTTC. The rearrangement uses TRBV7-2 and TRBJ1-2; D uncertain. The germline V gene encodes CDR1 SGHTA and CDR2 FQGNSA. The length of the CDR3 is 14 residues. The variable domain in full, with the rest retrieved from reference TRBV7-2 and TRBJ1-2, is GAGVSQSPSNKVTEKGKDVELRCDPISGHTALYWYRQSLGQGLEFLIYFQGNSAPDKSGLPSDRFSAERTGGSVSTLTIQRTQQEDSAVYLCAGSLGFPRDGYTFGSGTRLTVV.

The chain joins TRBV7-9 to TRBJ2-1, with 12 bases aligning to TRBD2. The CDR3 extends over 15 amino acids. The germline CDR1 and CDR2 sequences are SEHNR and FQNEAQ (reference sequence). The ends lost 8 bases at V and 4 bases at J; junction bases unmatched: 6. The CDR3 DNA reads TGTGCCAGCGGTCAAGGGACTAGCGGGTACAATGAGCAGTTCTTC. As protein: CASGQGTSGYNEQFF.

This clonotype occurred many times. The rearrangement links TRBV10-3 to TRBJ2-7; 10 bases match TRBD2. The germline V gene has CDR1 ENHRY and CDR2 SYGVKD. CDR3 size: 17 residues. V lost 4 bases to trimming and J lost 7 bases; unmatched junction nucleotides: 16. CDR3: CAISVAPSGGTLGEQYF. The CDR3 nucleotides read TGTGCCATCAGTGTAGCCCCTAGCGGGGGAACTCTGGGAGAGCAGTACTTC.

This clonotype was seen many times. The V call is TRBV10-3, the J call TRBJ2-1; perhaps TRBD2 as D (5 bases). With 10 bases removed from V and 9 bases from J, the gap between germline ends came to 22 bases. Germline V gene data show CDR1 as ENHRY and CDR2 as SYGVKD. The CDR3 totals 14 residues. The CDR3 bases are TGTGCCACCTCAGACTCAGTAGCGCGGGTTGAGCAGTTCTTC. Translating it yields CATSDSVARVEQFF.

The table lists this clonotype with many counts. The CDR3 nucleotides are TGTGCCAGCAGTGAAATCTGGGGGCGCCCCGATCAGCCCCAGCATTTT. Its protein is CASSEIWGRPDQPQHF. The chain links TRBV2 to TRBJ1-5; D may be TRBD1 (6 bases). The germline V gene has CDR1 SNHLY and CDR2 FYNNEI. V was trimmed by 2 bases and J by 5 bases, leaving 16 bases between them. This CDR3 has 16 amino acids.

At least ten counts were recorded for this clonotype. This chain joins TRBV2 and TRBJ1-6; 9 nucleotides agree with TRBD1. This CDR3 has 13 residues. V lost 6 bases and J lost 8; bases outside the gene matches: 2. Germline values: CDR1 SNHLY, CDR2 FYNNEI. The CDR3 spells CASRGQGDSPLHF. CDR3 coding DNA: TGTGCCAGCAGGGGACAGGGTGATTCACCCCTCCACTTT.

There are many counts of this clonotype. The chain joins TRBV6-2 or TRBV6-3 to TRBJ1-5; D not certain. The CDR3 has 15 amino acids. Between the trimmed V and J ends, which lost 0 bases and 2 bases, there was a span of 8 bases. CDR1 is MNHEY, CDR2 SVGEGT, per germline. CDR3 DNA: TGTGCCAGCAGTTACTCGGAGGGAGGCAATCAGCCCCAGCATTTT. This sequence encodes CASSYSEGGNQPQHF.

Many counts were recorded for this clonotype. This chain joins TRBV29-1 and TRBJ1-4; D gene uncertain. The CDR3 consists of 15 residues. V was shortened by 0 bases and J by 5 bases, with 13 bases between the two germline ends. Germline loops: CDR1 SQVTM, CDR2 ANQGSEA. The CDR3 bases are TGCAGCGTTGAAGAACTATCAGGCCGGAATGAAAAACTGTTTTTT. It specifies CSVEELSGRNEKLFF.

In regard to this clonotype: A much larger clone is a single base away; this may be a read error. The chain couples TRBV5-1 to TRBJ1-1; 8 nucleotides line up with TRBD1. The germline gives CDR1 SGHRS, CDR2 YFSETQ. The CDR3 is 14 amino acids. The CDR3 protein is CASSLEQGGTGAFF. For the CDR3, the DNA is TGCGCCAGCAGCTTGGAACAGGGGGGCACTGGAGCTTTCTTT.

CDR3 sequence: CASSGTGLGYGYTF. CDR3 nucleotides: TGTGCCAGCAGTGGGACCGGGCTGGGGTATGGCTACACCTTC. The V gene is TRBV6-2 or TRBV6-3, the J gene TRBJ1-2, with D perhaps matching TRBD1 (5 bases). Germline-derived CDR1 and CDR2 are MNHEY and SVGEGT. The V gene lost 5 bases and the J gene lost 5 bases, with 15 bases spanning the gap. This CDR3 is 14 amino acids long.

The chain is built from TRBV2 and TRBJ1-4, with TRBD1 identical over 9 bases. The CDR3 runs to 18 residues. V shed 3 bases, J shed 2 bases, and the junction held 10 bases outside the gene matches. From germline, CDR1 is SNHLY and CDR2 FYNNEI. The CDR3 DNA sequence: TGTGCCAGCAGTGAGATCCAGGGACAGGGAGGTACTAATGAAAAACTGTTTTTT. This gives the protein CASSEIQGQGGTNEKLFF.

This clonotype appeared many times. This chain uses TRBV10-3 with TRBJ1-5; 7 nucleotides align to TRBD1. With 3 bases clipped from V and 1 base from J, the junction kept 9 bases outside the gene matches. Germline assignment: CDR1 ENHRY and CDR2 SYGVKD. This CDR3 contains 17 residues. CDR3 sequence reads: CAISDGTESISNQPQHF. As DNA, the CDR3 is TGTGCCATCAGTGACGGGACAGAGAGTATCAGCAATCAGCCCCAGCATTTT.

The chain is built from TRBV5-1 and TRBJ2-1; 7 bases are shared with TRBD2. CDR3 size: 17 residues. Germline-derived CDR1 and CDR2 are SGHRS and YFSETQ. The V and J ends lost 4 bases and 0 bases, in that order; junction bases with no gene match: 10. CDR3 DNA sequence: TGCGCCAGCAGCCTCTTCTGGGAGGGGAGCTCCTACAATGAGCAGTTCTTC. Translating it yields CASSLFWEGSSYNEQFF.

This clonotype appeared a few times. The CDR3 region has the DNA TGTGCCTCAACTAGTAACCCGGTGGCCCGCTACGAGCAGTACTTC. This encodes CASTSNPVARYEQYF. V usage is TRBV30 and J usage is TRBJ2-7; possibly TRBD2 for D (5 bases). Trimming took off 7 bases at V and 3 bases at J, with 22 bases between the two ends. Germline V lookup: CDR1 GTSNPN, CDR2 SVGIG (reference sequence). The CDR3 sequence is 15 residues long.

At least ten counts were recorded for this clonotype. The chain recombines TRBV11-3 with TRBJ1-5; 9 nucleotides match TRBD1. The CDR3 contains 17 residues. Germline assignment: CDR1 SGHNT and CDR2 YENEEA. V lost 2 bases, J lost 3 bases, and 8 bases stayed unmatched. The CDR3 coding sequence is TGTGCCAGCAGCTTACACCGGCGGACAGGGGTCAATCAGCCCCAGCATTTT. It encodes CASSLHRRTGVNQPQHF.

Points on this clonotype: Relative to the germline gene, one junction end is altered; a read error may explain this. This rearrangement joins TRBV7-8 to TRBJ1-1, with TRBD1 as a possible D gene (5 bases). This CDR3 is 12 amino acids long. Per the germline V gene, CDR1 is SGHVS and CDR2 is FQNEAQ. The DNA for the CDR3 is TGTGCCAGCAGCTCAGGGAACCCTGAAGCTTTCTTT. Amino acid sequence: CASSSGNPEAFF.

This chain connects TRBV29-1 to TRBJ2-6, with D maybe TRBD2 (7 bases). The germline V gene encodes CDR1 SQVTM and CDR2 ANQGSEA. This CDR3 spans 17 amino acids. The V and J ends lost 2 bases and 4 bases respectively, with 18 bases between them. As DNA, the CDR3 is TGCAGCGTTGAATGGTCGGGGGGCGGAAGGGGGGCCAACGTCCTGACTTTC. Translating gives CSVEWSGGGRGANVLTF.

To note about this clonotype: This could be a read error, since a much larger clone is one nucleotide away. CDR3 residues: CASTRGGAFSTEALF. CDR3 bases: TGTGCCAGCACCCGAGGGGGGGCGTTTAGCACTGAAGCTCTCTTT. This chain connects TRBV6-2 or TRBV6-3 to TRBJ1-1; TRBD1 might be the D (6 bases). Germline CDR1 is MNHEY and CDR2 is SVGEGT. The CDR3 has 15 residues.

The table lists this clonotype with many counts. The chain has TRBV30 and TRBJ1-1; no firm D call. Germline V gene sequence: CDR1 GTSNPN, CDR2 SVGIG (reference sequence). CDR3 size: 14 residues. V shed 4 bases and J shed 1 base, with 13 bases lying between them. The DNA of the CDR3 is TGTGCCTGGAAGAGTTTTTGGGCGAACACTGAAGCTTTCTTT. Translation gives CAWKSFWANTEAFF.

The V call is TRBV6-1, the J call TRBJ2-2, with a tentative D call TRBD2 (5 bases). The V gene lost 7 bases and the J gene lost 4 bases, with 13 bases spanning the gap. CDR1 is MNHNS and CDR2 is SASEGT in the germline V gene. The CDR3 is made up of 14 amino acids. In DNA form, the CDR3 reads TGTGCCAGCACCTGGGCAGCGGCCACCGGGGAGCTGTTTTTT. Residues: CASTWAAATGELFF.